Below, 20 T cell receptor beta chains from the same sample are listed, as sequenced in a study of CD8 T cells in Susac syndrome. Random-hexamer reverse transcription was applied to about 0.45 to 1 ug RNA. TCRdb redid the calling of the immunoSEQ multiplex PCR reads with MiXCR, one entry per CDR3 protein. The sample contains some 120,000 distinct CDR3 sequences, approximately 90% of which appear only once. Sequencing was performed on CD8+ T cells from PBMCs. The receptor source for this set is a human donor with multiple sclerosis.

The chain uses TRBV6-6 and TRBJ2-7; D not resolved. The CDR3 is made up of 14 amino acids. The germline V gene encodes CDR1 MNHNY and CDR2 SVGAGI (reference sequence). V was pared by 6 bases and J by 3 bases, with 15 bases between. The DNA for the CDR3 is TGTGCCAGCAGCCATCAACACGGAGACTACGAGCAGTACTTC. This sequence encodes CASSHQHGDYEQYF.

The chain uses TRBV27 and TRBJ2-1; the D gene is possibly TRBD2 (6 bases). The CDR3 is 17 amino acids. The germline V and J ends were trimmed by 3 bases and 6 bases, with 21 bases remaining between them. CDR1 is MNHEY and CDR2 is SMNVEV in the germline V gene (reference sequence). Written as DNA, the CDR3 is TGTGCCAGCAGTTTTGTGCGTTCGGGGGAGCGTTCCAATGAGCAGTTCTTC. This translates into CASSFVRSGERSNEQFF.

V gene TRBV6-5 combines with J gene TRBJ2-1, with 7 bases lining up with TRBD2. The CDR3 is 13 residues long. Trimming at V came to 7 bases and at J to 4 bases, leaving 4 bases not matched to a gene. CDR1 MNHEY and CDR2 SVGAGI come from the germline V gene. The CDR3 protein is CASTDSGYNEQFF. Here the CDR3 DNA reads TGTGCCAGCACCGATAGCGGGTACAATGAGCAGTTCTTC.

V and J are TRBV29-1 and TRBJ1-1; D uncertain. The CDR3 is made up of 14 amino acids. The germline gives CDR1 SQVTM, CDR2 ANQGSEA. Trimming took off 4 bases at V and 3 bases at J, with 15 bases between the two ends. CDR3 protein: CSVGSYSGYTEAFF. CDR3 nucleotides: TGCAGCGTTGGATCTTACTCGGGATACACTGAAGCTTTCTTT.

CDR3 bases: TGCGCCAGCAGCCAGGGACTAGCGGGAGAGGTGGGAACCGGGGAGCTGTTTTTT. It is translated as CASSQGLAGEVGTGELFF. The chain combines TRBV4-1 with TRBJ2-2; 14 nucleotides align to TRBD2. With 3 bases clipped from V and 5 bases from J, the junction kept 8 bases outside the gene matches. CDR1 MGHRA and CDR2 YSYEKL come from the germline V gene. CDR3 length equals 18 residues.

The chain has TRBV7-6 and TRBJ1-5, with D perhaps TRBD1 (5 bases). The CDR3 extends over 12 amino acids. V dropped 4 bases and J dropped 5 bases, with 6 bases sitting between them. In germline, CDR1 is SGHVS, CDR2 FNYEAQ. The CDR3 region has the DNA TGTGCCAGCAGCTCAGGGTATCAGCCCCAGCATTTT. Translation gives CASSSGYQPQHF.

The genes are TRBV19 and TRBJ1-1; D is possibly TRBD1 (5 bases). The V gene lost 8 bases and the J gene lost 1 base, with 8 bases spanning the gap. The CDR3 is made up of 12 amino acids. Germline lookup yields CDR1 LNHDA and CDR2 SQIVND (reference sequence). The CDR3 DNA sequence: TGTGCCAGTTCCGGACAGAACACTGAAGCTTTCTTT. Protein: CASSGQNTEAFF.

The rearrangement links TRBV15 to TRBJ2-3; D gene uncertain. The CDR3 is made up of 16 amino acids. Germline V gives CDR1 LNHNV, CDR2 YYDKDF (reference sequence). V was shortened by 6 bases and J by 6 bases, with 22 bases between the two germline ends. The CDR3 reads CATSVKVAPSRDTQYF. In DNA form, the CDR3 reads TGTGCCACCAGTGTAAAGGTCGCGCCCAGCAGGGATACGCAGTATTTT.

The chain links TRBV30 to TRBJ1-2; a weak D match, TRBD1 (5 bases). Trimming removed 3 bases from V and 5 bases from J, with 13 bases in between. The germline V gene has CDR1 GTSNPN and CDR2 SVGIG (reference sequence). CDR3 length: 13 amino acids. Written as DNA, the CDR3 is TGTGCCTGGAGCCACGAGGGGTTTTATGGCTACACCTTC. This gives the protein CAWSHEGFYGYTF.

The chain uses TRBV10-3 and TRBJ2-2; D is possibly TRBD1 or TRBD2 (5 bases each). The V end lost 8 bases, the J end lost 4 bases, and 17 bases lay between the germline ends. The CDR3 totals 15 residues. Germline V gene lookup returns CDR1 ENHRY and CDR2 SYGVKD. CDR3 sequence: CAISPPGRSTGELFF. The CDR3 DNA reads TGTGCCATCTCCCCGCCGGGGCGATCCACCGGGGAGCTGTTTTTT.

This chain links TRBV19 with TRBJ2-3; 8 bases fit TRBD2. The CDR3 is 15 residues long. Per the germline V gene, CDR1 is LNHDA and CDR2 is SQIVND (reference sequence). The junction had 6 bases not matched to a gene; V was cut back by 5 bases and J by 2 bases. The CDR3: CASSWSSGFTDTQYF. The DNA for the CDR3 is TGTGCCAGTAGTTGGTCTAGCGGGTTCACAGATACGCAGTATTTT.

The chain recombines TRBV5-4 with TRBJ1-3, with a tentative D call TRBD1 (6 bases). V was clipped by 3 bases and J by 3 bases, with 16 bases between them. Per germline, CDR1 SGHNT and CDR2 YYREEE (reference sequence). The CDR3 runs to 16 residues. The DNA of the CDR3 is TGTGCCAGCAGCTGGGGTACGGGGGCTTATGGAAACACCATATATTTT. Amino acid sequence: CASSWGTGAYGNTIYF. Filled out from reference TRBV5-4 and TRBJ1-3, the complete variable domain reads ETGVTQSPTHLIKTRGQQVTLRCSSQSGHNTVSWYQQALGQGPQFIFQYYREEENGRGNFPPRFSGLQFPNYSSELNVNALELDDSALYLCASSWGTGAYGNTIYFGEGSWLTVV.

CDR3 bases: TGTGCCAGCAGCCCCGGGAGGGCTGGAAACACCATATATTTT. Translated: CASSPGRAGNTIYF. The V and J genes are TRBV5-6 and TRBJ1-3; D gene ambiguous. The V gene's germline CDR1 is SGHDT and CDR2 YYEEEE. The length of the CDR3 is 14 residues. V was pared by 4 bases and J by 2 bases, with 10 bases between.

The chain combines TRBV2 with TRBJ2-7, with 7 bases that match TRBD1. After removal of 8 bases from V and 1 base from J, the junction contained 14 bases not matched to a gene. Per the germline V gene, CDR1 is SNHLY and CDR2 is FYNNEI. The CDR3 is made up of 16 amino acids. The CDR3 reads CASLGDLGTASYEQYF. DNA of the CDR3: TGTGCCAGCCTGGGGGACCTAGGGACAGCTTCCTACGAGCAGTACTTC.

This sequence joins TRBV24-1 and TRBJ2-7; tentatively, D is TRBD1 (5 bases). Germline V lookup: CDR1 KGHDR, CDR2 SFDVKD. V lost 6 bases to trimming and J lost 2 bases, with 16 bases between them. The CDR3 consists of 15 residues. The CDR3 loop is CATSSRQPSPYEQYF. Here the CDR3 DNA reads TGTGCCACCAGTTCCCGACAGCCTAGTCCCTACGAGCAGTACTTC.

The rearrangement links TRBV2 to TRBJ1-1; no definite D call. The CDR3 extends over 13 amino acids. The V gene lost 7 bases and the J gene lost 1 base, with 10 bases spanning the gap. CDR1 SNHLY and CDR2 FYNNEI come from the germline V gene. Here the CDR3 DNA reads TGTGCCAGCACCTCCTGGCAGAACACTGAAGCTTTCTTT. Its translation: CASTSWQNTEAFF.

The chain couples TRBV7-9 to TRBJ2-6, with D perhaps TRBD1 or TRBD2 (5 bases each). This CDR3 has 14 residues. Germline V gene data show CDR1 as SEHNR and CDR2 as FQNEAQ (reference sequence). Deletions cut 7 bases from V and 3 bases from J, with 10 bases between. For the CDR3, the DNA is TGTGCCAGCACAGAGGGGAGTGGGGCCAACGTCCTGACTTTC. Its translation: CASTEGSGANVLTF.

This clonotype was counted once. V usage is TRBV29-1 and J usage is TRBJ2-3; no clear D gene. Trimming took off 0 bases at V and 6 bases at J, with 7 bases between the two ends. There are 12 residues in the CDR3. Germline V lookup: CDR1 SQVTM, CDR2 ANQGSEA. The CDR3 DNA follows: TGCAGCGTTGAAGACGACGGGGATACGCAGTATTTT. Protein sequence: CSVEDDGDTQYF.

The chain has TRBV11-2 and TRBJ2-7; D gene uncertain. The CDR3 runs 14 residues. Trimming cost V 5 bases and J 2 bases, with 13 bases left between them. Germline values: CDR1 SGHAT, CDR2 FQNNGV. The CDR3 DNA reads TGTGCCAGCAGCGACCAGTGGGGTACCTACGAGCAGTACTTC. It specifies CASSDQWGTYEQYF.

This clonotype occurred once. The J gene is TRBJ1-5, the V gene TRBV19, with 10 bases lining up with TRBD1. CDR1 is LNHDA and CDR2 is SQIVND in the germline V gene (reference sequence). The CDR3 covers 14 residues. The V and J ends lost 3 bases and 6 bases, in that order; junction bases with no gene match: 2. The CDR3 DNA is TGTGCCAGTAGTATGACAGGGGGCGTTCAGCCCCAGCATTTT. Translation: CASSMTGGVQPQHF.